Each of the 6 T cell receptor beta chains below was sequenced from the same sample in a study of blood T cells in healthy people across ages. Through a sample-barcoded 5' primer and a J-beta primer mix, a second PCR was run for roughly 6 to 11 cycles. TCRdb recomputed calls from the 5' RACE reads with MiXCR, one row per CDR3 protein. The top ten clones hold roughly 17% of a sample with around 870,000 distinct CDR3 sequences, 29% of them seen once. Sequenced: blood. Receptors originate from a woman over 75 in good health.

This clonotype was seen a handful of times. This may be a read error, as it is one base from a much larger clone. V usage is TRBV7-9 and J usage is TRBJ1-4, with D unresolved. The CDR3 is 15 amino acids. CDR1 SEHNR and CDR2 FQNEAQ come from the germline V gene (reference sequence). CDR3 bases: TGTGCCAGCAGCTCAAGCCCTCTAACTAATGAAAAACGGTTTTTT. Encoded protein: CASSSSPLTNEKRFF.

The table lists this clonotype with a count of one. The rearrangement uses TRBV20-1 and TRBJ2-1; TRBD2 matches at 13 bases. The V segment lost 3 bases and the J segment 9 bases; nucleotides outside the gene matches: 5. From germline, CDR1 is DFQATT and CDR2 SNEGSKA (reference sequence). The CDR3 has 14 amino acids. CDR3 sequence: CSASWTSGGSEQFF. DNA of the CDR3: TGCAGTGCTAGCTGGACTAGCGGGGGTAGTGAGCAGTTCTTC.

This clonotype came up many times. The chain uses TRBV3-1 and TRBJ1-2, with 10 bases aligning to TRBD1. Germline V gene data show CDR1 as LGHDT and CDR2 as YNNKEL (reference sequence). V shed 4 bases and J 4 bases; nucleotides not matched to a gene: 9. The CDR3 length is 16 residues. This CDR3 is CASSPQGTGASYGYTF. Here the CDR3 DNA reads TGTGCCAGCAGCCCACAAGGGACAGGGGCCTCCTATGGCTACACCTTC.

A remark on this clonotype: A read error may explain this, as a much larger clone is one base away. The chain carries TRBV9 and TRBJ1-6; no clear D gene. The CDR3 totals 18 residues. CDR1 is SGDLS and CDR2 is YYNGEE in the germline V gene. CDR3 residues: CAGSARTPTTGKPSPLHF. Written as DNA, the CDR3 is TGTGCCGGCAGCGCCCGGACCCCCACGACGGGTAAACCTTCACCCCTCCACTTT.

There are a few counts of this clonotype. The rearrangement uses TRBV20-1 and TRBJ1-5, with D possibly TRBD1 on 6 matching bases. The germline V and J ends were trimmed by 2 bases and 7 bases, with 27 bases remaining between them. Germline V gives CDR1 DFQATT, CDR2 SNEGSKA (reference sequence). The CDR3 has 18 residues. The DNA for the CDR3 is TGCAGTGCTAGAATCACCACGCCCGGGACATTGTCGGGACAGCCCCAGCATTTT. Its protein is CSARITTPGTLSGQPQHF.

The rearrangement joins TRBV10-3 to TRBJ2-5; 7 positions match TRBD2. The germline V gene has CDR1 ENHRY and CDR2 SYGVKD. V was pared by 0 bases and J by 3 bases, with 4 bases of the junction left unmatched. The CDR3 contains 15 residues. As DNA, the CDR3 is TGTGCCATCAGTGAGTCCGGGGGGAGCGAAGAGACCCAGTACTTC. This gives the protein CAISESGGSEETQYF.